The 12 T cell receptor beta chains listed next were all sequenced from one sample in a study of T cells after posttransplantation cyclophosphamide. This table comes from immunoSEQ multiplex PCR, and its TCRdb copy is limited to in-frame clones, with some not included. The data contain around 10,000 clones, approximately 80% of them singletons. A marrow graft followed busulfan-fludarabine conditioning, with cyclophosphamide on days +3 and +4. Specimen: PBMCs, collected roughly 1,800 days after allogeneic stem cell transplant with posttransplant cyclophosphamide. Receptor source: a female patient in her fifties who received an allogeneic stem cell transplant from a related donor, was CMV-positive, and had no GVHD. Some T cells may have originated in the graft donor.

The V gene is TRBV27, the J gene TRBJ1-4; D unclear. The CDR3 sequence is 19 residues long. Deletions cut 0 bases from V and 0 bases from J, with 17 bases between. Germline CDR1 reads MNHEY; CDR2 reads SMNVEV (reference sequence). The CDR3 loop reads CASSLSFRGPRSTNEKLFF. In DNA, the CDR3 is TGTGCCAGCAGTTTATCCTTCCGTGGGCCTCGATCAACTAATGAAAAACTGTTTTTT.

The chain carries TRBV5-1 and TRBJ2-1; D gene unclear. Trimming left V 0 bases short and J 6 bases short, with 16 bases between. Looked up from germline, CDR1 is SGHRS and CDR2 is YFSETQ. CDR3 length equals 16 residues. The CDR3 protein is CASSLVGPAPSNEQFF. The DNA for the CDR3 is TGCGCCAGCAGCTTGGTAGGCCCAGCGCCGTCCAATGAGCAGTTCTTC. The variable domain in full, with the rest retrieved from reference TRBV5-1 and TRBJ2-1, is KAGVTQTPRYLIKTRGQQVTLSCSPISGHRSVSWYQQTPGQGLQFLFEYFSETQRNKGNFPGRFSGRQFSNSRSEMNVSTLELGDSALYLCASSLVGPAPSNEQFFGPGTRLTVL.

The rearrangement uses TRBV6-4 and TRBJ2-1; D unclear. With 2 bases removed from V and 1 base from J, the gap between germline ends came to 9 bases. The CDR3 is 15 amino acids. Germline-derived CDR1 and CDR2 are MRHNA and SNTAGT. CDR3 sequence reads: CASSDVLWSYNEQFF. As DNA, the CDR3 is TGTGCCAGCAGTGACGTCCTATGGTCCTACAATGAGCAGTTCTTC.

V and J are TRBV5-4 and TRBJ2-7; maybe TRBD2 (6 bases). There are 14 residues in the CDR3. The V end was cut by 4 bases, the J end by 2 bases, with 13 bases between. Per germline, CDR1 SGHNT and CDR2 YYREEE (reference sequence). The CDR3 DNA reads TGTGCCAGCAGCCCCGGCGGGGTAACCTACGAGCAGTACTTC. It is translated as CASSPGGVTYEQYF.

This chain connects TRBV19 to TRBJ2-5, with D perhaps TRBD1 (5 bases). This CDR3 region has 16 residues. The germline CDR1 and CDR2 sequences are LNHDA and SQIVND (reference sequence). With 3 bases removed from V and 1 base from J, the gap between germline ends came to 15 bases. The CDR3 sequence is CASSIRAARAQETQYF. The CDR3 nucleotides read TGTGCCAGTAGTATTCGGGCCGCCAGGGCCCAAGAGACCCAGTACTTC. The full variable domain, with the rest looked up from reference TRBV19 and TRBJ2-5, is DGGITQSPKYLFRKEGQNVTLSCEQNLNHDAMYWYRQDPGQGLRLIYYSQIVNDFQKGDIAEGYSVSREKKESFPLTVTSAQKNPTAFYLCASSIRAARAQETQYFGPGTRLLVL.

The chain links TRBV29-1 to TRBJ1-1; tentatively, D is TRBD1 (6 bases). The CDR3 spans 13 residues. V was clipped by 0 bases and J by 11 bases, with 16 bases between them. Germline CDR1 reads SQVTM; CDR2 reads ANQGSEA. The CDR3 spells CSVEDPSGVGAFF. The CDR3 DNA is TGCAGCGTTGAAGATCCCTCAGGGGTTGGGGCTTTCTTT.

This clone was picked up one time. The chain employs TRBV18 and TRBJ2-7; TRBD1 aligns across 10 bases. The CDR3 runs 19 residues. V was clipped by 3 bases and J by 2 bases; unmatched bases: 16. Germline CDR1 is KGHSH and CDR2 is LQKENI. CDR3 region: CASSPDPGQGLPLPYEQYF. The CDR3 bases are TGTGCCAGCTCACCTGATCCGGGACAGGGGCTACCATTACCCTACGAGCAGTACTTC.

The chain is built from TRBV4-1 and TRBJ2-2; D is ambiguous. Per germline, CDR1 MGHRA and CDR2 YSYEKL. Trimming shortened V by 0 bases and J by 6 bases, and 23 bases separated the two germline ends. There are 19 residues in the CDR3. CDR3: CASSQDSSSGNRKAGELFF. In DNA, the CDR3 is TGCGCCAGCAGCCAAGATTCGAGTTCGGGTAATAGGAAGGCCGGGGAGCTGTTTTTT.

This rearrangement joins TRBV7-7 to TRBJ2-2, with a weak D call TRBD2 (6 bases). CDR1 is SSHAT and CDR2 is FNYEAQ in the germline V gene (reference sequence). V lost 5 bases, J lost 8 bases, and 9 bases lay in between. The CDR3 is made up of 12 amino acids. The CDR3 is CASSPRGGELFF. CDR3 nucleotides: TGTGCCAGCAGCCCCCGGGGGGGGGAGCTGTTTTTT.

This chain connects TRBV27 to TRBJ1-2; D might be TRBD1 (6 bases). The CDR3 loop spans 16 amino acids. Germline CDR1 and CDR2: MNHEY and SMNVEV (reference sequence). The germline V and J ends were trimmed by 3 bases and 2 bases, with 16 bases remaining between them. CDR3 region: CASSFVAAGVNYGYTF. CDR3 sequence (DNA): TGTGCCAGCAGTTTTGTCGCGGCAGGGGTAAACTATGGCTACACCTTC.

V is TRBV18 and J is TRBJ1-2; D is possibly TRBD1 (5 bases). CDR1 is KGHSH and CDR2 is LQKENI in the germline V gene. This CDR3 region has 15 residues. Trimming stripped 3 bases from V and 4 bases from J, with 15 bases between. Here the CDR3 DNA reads TGTGCCAGCTCACCCTCCGGGGGTGAGTTCTATGGCTACACCTTC. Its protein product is CASSPSGGEFYGYTF.

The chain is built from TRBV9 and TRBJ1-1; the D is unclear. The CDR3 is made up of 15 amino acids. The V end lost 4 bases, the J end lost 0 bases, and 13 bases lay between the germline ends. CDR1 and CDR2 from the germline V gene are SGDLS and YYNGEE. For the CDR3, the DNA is TGTGCCAGCAGCACCGGGGAGCTGCTGAACACTGAAGCTTTCTTT. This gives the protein CASSTGELLNTEAFF.